A single sample is the source of the 5 T cell receptor beta chains below, sequenced in a study of blood T cell repertoires in COVID-19. Using immunoSEQ multiplex PCR, the repertoire was profiled, and TCRdb retains in-frame clones only, with some absent. The sample shows over 25,000 clones, more than 70% of them seen only once. Specimen: peripheral blood. The origin of the receptors is a human donor with active COVID-19. The donor label of this sample is uncertain.

This chain connects TRBV18 to TRBJ1-6; 8 bases match TRBD1. Germline lookup yields CDR1 KGHSH and CDR2 LQKENI. V lost 3 bases to trimming and J lost 10 bases; unmatched junction nucleotides: 11. The CDR3 totals 16 residues. The CDR3 spells CASSPYRQGKRSPLHF. The CDR3 bases are TGTGCCAGCTCACCCTATCGACAGGGGAAGAGATCACCCCTCCACTTT.

V gene TRBV6-5 combines with J gene TRBJ2-7; D remains ambiguous. Per the germline V gene, CDR1 is MNHEY and CDR2 is SVGAGI. V was cut by 2 bases and J by 3 bases, with 8 bases left in between. The CDR3 loop spans 13 amino acids. The CDR3 nucleotides are TGTGCCAGCAGTTACGGCCGTGGCTACGAGCAGTACTTC. Translating gives CASSYGRGYEQYF.

This rearrangement joins TRBV4-2 to TRBJ1-1; perhaps TRBD1 as D (6 bases). Trimming stripped 0 bases from V and 0 bases from J, with 11 bases between. This CDR3 is 16 amino acids long. Germline CDR1 LGHNA, CDR2 YNFKEQ. The CDR3 region is CASSQEDSYMNTEAFF. CDR3 coding DNA: TGTGCCAGCAGCCAAGAGGACAGCTATATGAACACTGAAGCTTTCTTT.

V gene TRBV6-2 or TRBV6-3 combines with J gene TRBJ2-7; no firm D call. This CDR3 has 12 amino acids. V lost 5 bases, J lost 0 bases, and 5 bases lay in between. Per the germline V gene, CDR1 is MNHEY and CDR2 is SVGEGT. CDR3 amino acids: CASSISSYEQYF. CDR3 DNA: TGTGCCAGCAGTATTAGCTCCTACGAGCAGTACTTC.

The chain links TRBV7-8 to TRBJ1-4; D perhaps matches TRBD1 (6 bases). The CDR3 length is 19 residues. Trimming removed 5 bases at V and 8 bases at J, with 30 bases between. In germline, CDR1 is SGHVS, CDR2 FQNEAQ. The CDR3 loop reads CASSAEVSVTGQGREKLFF. The CDR3, as DNA: TGTGCCAGCAGCGCTGAGGTGTCCGTTACGGGACAAGGACGAGAAAAACTGTTTTTT.